This T cell receptor beta chain was captured by sequencing in a study of cytomegalovirus exposure and HLA in healthy donors. Germline V gives CDR1 LNHDA, CDR2 SQIVND (reference sequence). The germline V and J ends were trimmed by 4 bases and 4 bases, with 14 bases remaining between them. This CDR3 is built from 14 residues. Only in-frame clones appear in the TCRdb table, and some are missing; sequencing was by immunoSEQ multiplex PCR. Here the sample spans 150,000 to 200,000 clones, 86% being singletons. The sequencing sample was made of PBMCs. The TCR comes from a woman aged 25 to 39 in good health and CMV-seronegative. The chain has TRBV19 and TRBJ2-7; the D gene is possibly TRBD1 (6 bases). DNA for the CDR3: TGTGCCAGTAGTACCCTGACAGGAGAATACGAGCAGTACTTC. This codes for CASSTLTGEYEQYF.